A single sample is the source of the 25 T cell receptor beta chains below, sequenced in a study of blood T cell repertoires in COVID-19. Generated by immunoSEQ multiplex PCR, the TCRdb table keeps only in-frame clones and is missing some. The table lists over 250,000 clones, around 89% of them singletons. What was sequenced was PBMCs or T cells enriched from blood (not recorded which). Receptor source: a man aged 40-50 years who had recovered from COVID-19.

On this clone: This CDR3 is also generated by other DNA sequences in the sample. The gene calls are TRBV5-1 and TRBJ1-1, with TRBD1 matching 7 bases. The germline gives CDR1 SGHRS, CDR2 YFSETQ. V was clipped by 0 bases and J by 1 base; unmatched bases: 3. CDR3 size: 15 residues. The CDR3 here is CASSLAGTANTEAFF. The CDR3 DNA sequence: TGCGCCAGCAGCTTGGCCGGGACAGCGAACACTGAAGCTTTCTTT.

The DNA for the CDR3 is TGTGCCAGCAGTGGCGACACCTATGGCTACACCTTC. Translated, it gives CASSGDTYGYTF. The chain recombines TRBV28 with TRBJ1-2; D is unclear. The CDR3 runs to 12 residues. Germline assignment: CDR1 MDHEN and CDR2 SYDVKM. The V gene lost 5 bases and the J gene lost 4 bases, with 8 bases spanning the gap.

V and J are TRBV19 and TRBJ2-7; TRBD1 agrees at 10 bases. The CDR3 consists of 13 residues. The ends lost 5 bases at V and 6 bases at J; junction bases unmatched: 4. Per the germline V gene, CDR1 is LNHDA and CDR2 is SQIVND (reference sequence). DNA of the CDR3: TGTGCCAGTAGTCCGGGACAGGGGATCGAGCAGTACTTC. This gives the protein CASSPGQGIEQYF.

The gene calls are TRBV4-1 and TRBJ1-1; D possibly corresponds to TRBD1 (5 bases). Trimming left V 3 bases short and J 4 bases short, with 18 bases between. The length of the CDR3 is 16 residues. Germline-derived CDR1 and CDR2 are MGHRA and YSYEKL. The CDR3 here is CASSQTRTLSSTEAFF. The CDR3 coding sequence is TGCGCCAGCAGCCAGACTAGGACACTTTCAAGCACTGAAGCTTTCTTT.

This chain joins TRBV7-3 and TRBJ2-2; tentative D call: TRBD2 (5 bases). Germline V CDR1 and CDR2: SGHTA, FQGTGA. The CDR3 consists of 13 residues. The V end was cut by 2 bases, the J end by 10 bases, with 11 bases between. In DNA, the CDR3 is TGTGCCAGCAGCTTAGAACGGGGTGAGGAGCTGTTTTTT. Its protein product is CASSLERGEELFF.

The genes are TRBV9 and TRBJ2-5; 10 bases are a match to TRBD2. The germline CDR1 and CDR2 sequences are SGDLS and YYNGEE. This CDR3 comprises 15 residues. Trimming removed 1 base from V and 5 bases from J; junction bases left unmatched: 5. CDR3 sequence (DNA): TGTGCCAGCAGCGTAAGGGCTAGCGGGAGTGAGACCCAGTACTTC. Its translation is CASSVRASGSETQYF.

A single count supports this clone. The genes are TRBV23-1 and TRBJ1-1, with 9 bases lining up with TRBD1. TRBV23-1 is noted as an ORF with a role that remains uncertain. The J segment lost 7 bases and the V segment lost 3 bases, leaving 12 bases of the junction unmatched. This CDR3 is 16 amino acids long. The CDR3 DNA follows: TGCGCCAGCAGTCAGGACAGGGGTGAAGGCGCAGGTGAAGCTTTCTTT. It encodes CASSQDRGEGAGEAFF.

The chain joins TRBV9 to TRBJ2-7, with TRBD1 matching over 11 bases. The V gene's germline CDR1 is SGDLS and CDR2 YYNGEE. This CDR3 contains 19 residues. The V segment lost 0 bases and the J segment 5 bases; nucleotides outside the gene matches: 16. The DNA of the CDR3 is TGTGCCAGCAGCGTAGACCCTTGGGCGGGGACAGGGGGGACCCACGAGCAGTACTTC. The encoded protein is CASSVDPWAGTGGTHEQYF.

V usage is TRBV5-1 and J usage is TRBJ1-2, with 7 bases matching TRBD1. The CDR3 loop spans 14 amino acids. Germline V CDR1 and CDR2: SGHRS, YFSETQ. J gave up 4 bases and V 4 bases, and 7 bases lay outside the gene matches. The CDR3 DNA follows: TGCGCCAGCAGCACCAAACAGGGGACCTATGGCTACACCTTC. Translating it yields CASSTKQGTYGYTF.

V and J are TRBV7-9 and TRBJ2-7, with D possibly TRBD1 on 6 matching bases. The CDR3 loop spans 12 amino acids. With 4 bases removed from V and 2 bases from J, the gap between germline ends came to 6 bases. Looked up from germline, CDR1 is SEHNR and CDR2 is FQNEAQ (reference sequence). As DNA, the CDR3 is TGTGCCAGCAGCTGGACAGCCTACGAGCAGTACTTC. Amino acid sequence: CASSWTAYEQYF. Using reference TRBV7-9 and TRBJ2-7 for the parts outside the CDR3, the full variable domain is DTGVSQNPRHKITKRGQNVTFRCDPISEHNRLYWYRQTLGQGPEFLTYFQNEAQLEKSRLLSDRFSAERPKGSFSTLEIQRTEQGDSAMYLCASSWTAYEQYFGPGTRLTVT.

The rearrangement joins TRBV6-5 to TRBJ1-2; 7 nucleotides line up with TRBD1. Germline CDR1 is MNHEY and CDR2 is SVGAGI. The CDR3 is 15 amino acids. V trimming: 6 bases; J trimming: 2 bases; junction bases outside the gene matches: 9. The CDR3 is CASSRAMDRNYGYTF. CDR3 DNA sequence: TGTGCCAGCAGCCGCGCGATGGACAGGAACTATGGCTACACCTTC.

About this clone itself: This sample also contains other DNA sequences that code for the same CDR3. The chain recombines TRBV5-1 with TRBJ1-5; D is unresolved. Trimming took 0 bases from V and 0 from J, leaving 7 bases between them. Germline-derived CDR1 and CDR2 are SGHRS and YFSETQ. The length of the CDR3 is 15 residues. The CDR3 region has the DNA TGCGCCAGCAGCTTGGGGCCAGGTAGCAATCAGCCCCAGCATTTT. Translating gives CASSLGPGSNQPQHF.

The chain employs TRBV10-3 and TRBJ2-5, with TRBD2 identical over 10 bases. The J segment lost 2 bases and the V segment lost 3 bases, leaving 6 bases of the junction unmatched. Per germline, CDR1 ENHRY and CDR2 SYGVKD. The CDR3 extends over 16 amino acids. CDR3 amino acids: CAISEWGLAPQETQYF. The DNA for the CDR3 is TGTGCCATCAGTGAATGGGGACTAGCGCCACAAGAGACCCAGTACTTC.

CDR3 DNA: TGTGCCAGCAGCGTAGCTATTAGGACAGGCTACAATGAGCAGTTCTTC. Translated: CASSVAIRTGYNEQFF. The gene calls are TRBV9 and TRBJ2-1; 7 bases map to TRBD1. Trimming removed 0 bases from V and 3 bases from J; junction bases left unmatched: 6. The CDR3 sequence is 16 residues long. Germline values: CDR1 SGDLS, CDR2 YYNGEE.

The chain carries TRBV11-2 and TRBJ1-3, with D maybe TRBD1 (5 bases). V was cut by 0 bases and J by 4 bases, with 13 bases left in between. The CDR3 contains 16 residues. From germline, CDR1 is SGHAT and CDR2 FQNNGV. CDR3 residues: CASSLERGGSGNTIYF. As DNA, the CDR3 is TGTGCCAGCAGCTTAGAGCGGGGGGGTTCGGGAAACACCATATATTTT.

This clone was detected a few times. The chain is built from TRBV9 and TRBJ1-1; TRBD1 aligns across 9 bases. CDR3 length: 20 amino acids. The J segment lost 1 base and the V segment lost 4 bases, leaving 20 bases of the junction unmatched. Germline loops: CDR1 SGDLS, CDR2 YYNGEE. CDR3 region: CASSPRNPLDRGGPNTEAFF. Written as DNA, the CDR3 is TGTGCCAGCAGCCCTCGAAACCCGCTCGACAGGGGGGGACCGAACACTGAAGCTTTCTTT. The full variable domain, rest sourced from reference TRBV9 and TRBJ1-1, is DSGVTQTPKHLITATGQRVTLRCSPRSGDLSVYWYQQSLDQGLQFLIQYYNGEERAKGNILERFSAQQFPDLHSELNLSSLELGDSALYFCASSPRNPLDRGGPNTEAFFGQGTRLTVV.

This clone was recorded once. The J gene is TRBJ2-5, the V gene TRBV5-1; D is undetermined. Trimming pared 4 bases from V and 5 bases from J, leaving 6 bases between. The CDR3 consists of 11 residues. The germline CDR1 and CDR2 sequences are SGHRS and YFSETQ. The CDR3 DNA is TGCGCCAGCAGCGGTCGGGAGACCCAGTACTTC. It yields the protein CASSGRETQYF.

This chain uses TRBV7-2 with TRBJ1-3; D unclear. Trimming removed 3 bases at V and 0 bases at J, with 15 bases between. Germline CDR1 is SGHTA and CDR2 is FQGNSA. The CDR3 runs to 17 residues. The CDR3 bases are TGTGCCAGCAGCTTTCAGGCCAACGGTATCTCTGGAAACACCATATATTTT. Its protein is CASSFQANGISGNTIYF.

This chain links TRBV25-1 with TRBJ1-4, with 8 bases that match TRBD1. J was trimmed by 8 bases and V by 4 bases; bases with no gene match: 3. Germline CDR1 reads MGHDK; CDR2 reads SYGVNS. The CDR3 is 13 amino acids. DNA for the CDR3: TGTGCCAGCAGTGGGCAGGGGGCCGAAAAACTGTTTTTT. This codes for CASSGQGAEKLFF.

The gene calls are TRBV10-3 and TRBJ1-4, with 7 positions matching TRBD1. The CDR3 runs 14 residues. Germline-derived CDR1 and CDR2 are ENHRY and SYGVKD. V trimming: 6 bases; J trimming: 6 bases; junction bases outside the gene matches: 7. The CDR3 DNA sequence: TGTGCCATCAGGGACAGGAGGACGGATGAAAAACTGTTTTTT. Translated, it gives CAIRDRRTDEKLFF.

This chain joins TRBV5-6 and TRBJ1-2, with D maybe TRBD1 (5 bases). The CDR3 has 15 amino acids. From germline, CDR1 is SGHDT and CDR2 YYEEEE. V was cut by 4 bases and J by 3 bases, with 16 bases left in between. The CDR3 reads CASSQRQLRYYGYTF. The CDR3 DNA reads TGTGCCAGCAGCCAAAGACAGCTAAGGTACTATGGCTACACCTTC.

The rearrangement joins TRBV2 to TRBJ1-1; a weak D match, TRBD1 (5 bases). Germline assignment: CDR1 SNHLY and CDR2 FYNNEI. V was pared by 7 bases and J by 7 bases, with 25 bases between. This CDR3 region has 16 residues. CDR3 region: CASTKAEPGVINEAFF. The CDR3 DNA is TGTGCCAGCACGAAAGCCGAACCGGGGGTTATTAATGAAGCTTTCTTT.

This chain links TRBV4-1 with TRBJ2-5; tentative D call: TRBD2 (5 bases). The CDR3 extends over 16 amino acids. V dropped 0 bases and J dropped 2 bases, with 13 bases sitting between them. Germline loops: CDR1 MGHRA, CDR2 YSYEKL. The CDR3 sequence: CASSQDRGRVQETQYF. The CDR3 DNA reads as TGCGCCAGCAGCCAAGACCGGGGAAGGGTACAAGAGACCCAGTACTTC.

The rearrangement uses TRBV7-2 and TRBJ2-5; TRBD1 matches 9 bases. Germline trimming cut 1 base from V and 5 bases from J; bases unmatched to any gene: 5. Germline V lookup: CDR1 SGHTA, CDR2 FQGNSA. This CDR3 is built from 15 residues. The CDR3 DNA sequence: TGTGCCAGCAGCTTAGGGGGACAGGGAATGGAGACCCAGTACTTC. Translating gives CASSLGGQGMETQYF. Looking up the rest from reference TRBV7-2 and TRBJ2-5 gives the full variable domain: GAGVSQSPSNKVTEKGKDVELRCDPISGHTALYWYRQSLGQGLEFLIYFQGNSAPDKSGLPSDRFSAERTGGSVSTLTIQRTQQEDSAVYLCASSLGGQGMETQYFGPGTRLLVL.

V is TRBV9 and J is TRBJ2-2, with 8 bases fitting TRBD1. The junction had 2 bases not matched to a gene; V was cut back by 1 base and J by 6 bases. This CDR3 spans 14 amino acids. Germline V gene data show CDR1 as SGDLS and CDR2 as YYNGEE. The CDR3 DNA reads TGTGCCAGCAGCGTAAGACAGGGGTCCGGGGAGCTGTTTTTT. As protein: CASSVRQGSGELFF.